This entry lists 25 T cell receptor beta chains sequenced from one sample in a study of breast tumors, draining lymph nodes, adjacent tissues. MiXCR, applied by TCRdb to the multiplex PCR reads, yields one record per CDR3 protein. The sample lists about 22,000 distinct CDR3 sequences, about 64% seen once, with 15% to 20% in the top ten. Sample: tumor-adjacent breast tissue. The source is a female donor with breast cancer. Some clones in this sample may be carry-over from other donors' samples.

For this clonotype: The junction does not match germline at one end; this may be a read error. The chain couples TRBV6-5 to TRBJ2-2; 10 bases are a match to TRBD2. This CDR3 comprises 15 residues. Germline CDR1 and CDR2: MNHEY and SVGAGI. The CDR3 sequence: CASKQREGNTGELFF. The CDR3 bases are TGTGCCAGTAAGCAGCGGGAGGGGAACACCGGGGAGCTATTTTTT.

V and J are TRBV7-3 and TRBJ1-4; D call uncertain. The V end lost 5 bases, the J end lost 7 bases, and 14 bases lay between the germline ends. Per the germline V gene, CDR1 is SGHTA and CDR2 is FQGTGA. The CDR3 is made up of 14 amino acids. Here the CDR3 DNA reads TGTGCCAGCAGCACAAGGGCTTGGGGTGAAAAACTGTTTTTT. Its translation: CASSTRAWGEKLFF.

This chain connects TRBV6-5 to TRBJ2-3; 10 bases align to TRBD1. The J segment lost 5 bases and the V segment lost 5 bases, leaving 7 bases of the junction unmatched. There are 15 residues in the CDR3. Germline V gives CDR1 MNHEY, CDR2 SVGAGI. In DNA, the CDR3 is TGTGCCAGCAGTGGACAGGGGGGTAGGAGAGATACGCAGTATTTT. Amino acids: CASSGQGGRRDTQYF.

This clonotype was picked up many times. This sequence joins TRBV12-2 and TRBJ2-3; whether TRBD1, the table's D call, matches the DNA was not checked. TRBV12-2 is shown as a pseudogene. The CDR3 is 13 amino acids. CDR3 coding DNA: TGTGCAAGTCGCTCCTTCGCAGGGGGACTACTGTATTTT. It translates to CASRSFAGGLLYF.

The gene calls are TRBV29-1 and TRBJ1-2, with TRBD1 matching over 8 bases. The V gene end was trimmed by 4 bases and the J gene end by 8 bases; junction bases not matched to a gene: 9. Germline V gene data show CDR1 as SQVTM and CDR2 as ANQGSEA. CDR3 size: 13 residues. The CDR3: CSVVSQGAIGYTF. The CDR3 bases are TGCAGCGTTGTTTCGCAGGGGGCGATCGGCTACACCTTC.

The chain employs TRBV10-3 and TRBJ2-3; 10 bases line up with TRBD2. Trimming took 8 bases from V and 5 from J; bases not matched to a gene: 4. Germline-derived CDR1 and CDR2 are ENHRY and SYGVKD. This CDR3 is 13 amino acids long. CDR3 sequence (DNA): TGTGCCATCCTAGCGGGAGTCGGAGATACGCAGTATTTT. It translates to CAILAGVGDTQYF.

This clonotype is deemed medium-sized (0.01 to 0.1%). The chain links TRBV20-1 to TRBJ1-2; D remains unclear. Germline CDR1 reads DFQATT; CDR2 reads SNEGSKA (reference sequence). Trimming removed 6 bases at V and 5 bases at J, with 25 bases between. The CDR3 is 16 amino acids. The CDR3: CSADSREEGGLYGYTF. CDR3 nucleotides: TGCAGTGCCGATTCAAGGGAGGAGGGAGGATTATATGGCTACACCTTC.

The DNA of the CDR3 is TGTGCCAGCAGTGAATGGGGGACCCTAAACTCCTACGAGCAGTACTTC. It is translated as CASSEWGTLNSYEQYF. V gene TRBV25-1 combines with J gene TRBJ2-7; D might be TRBD1 or TRBD2, each matching 5 bases. This CDR3 spans 16 amino acids. The V and J ends lost 1 base and 0 bases respectively, with 13 bases between them. Looked up from germline, CDR1 is MGHDK and CDR2 is SYGVNS.

This clonotype was recorded only once. This chain joins TRBV10-3 and TRBJ1-2, with a tentative D call TRBD1 (6 bases). Trimming left V 6 bases short and J 5 bases short, with 16 bases between. The germline gives CDR1 ENHRY, CDR2 SYGVKD. This CDR3 is 14 amino acids long. CDR3 DNA sequence: TGTGCCATCAGATTGAATCGGACAGTATATGGCTACACCTTC. It is translated as CAIRLNRTVYGYTF.

CDR3 DNA sequence: TGCAGTGCAGGTACAAACTATGGCTACACCTTC. Protein: CSAGTNYGYTF. The J gene is TRBJ1-2, the V gene TRBV20-1; D call uncertain. Trimming pared 6 bases from V and 2 bases from J, leaving 7 bases between. Germline V gene lookup returns CDR1 DFQATT and CDR2 SNEGSKA (reference sequence). The length of the CDR3 is 11 residues.

The chain uses TRBV6-6 and TRBJ2-1, with 9 bases that match TRBD2. This CDR3 contains 15 residues. Looked up from germline, CDR1 is MNHNY and CDR2 is SVGAGI (reference sequence). The V gene end was trimmed by 2 bases and the J gene end by 7 bases; junction bases not matched to a gene: 6. DNA for the CDR3: TGTGCCAGCAGTTACATGAGCGGGGGGAAGAATGAGCAGTTCTTC. Its translation: CASSYMSGGKNEQFF.

V usage is TRBV2 and J usage is TRBJ2-5; unclear D gene. Trimming left V 6 bases short and J 5 bases short, with 19 bases between. The CDR3 sequence is 15 residues long. The germline CDR1 and CDR2 sequences are SNHLY and FYNNEI. CDR3 protein: CASSSTRTVRETQYF. The DNA for the CDR3 is TGTGCCAGCAGCTCAACCAGGACCGTCCGGGAGACCCAGTACTTC.

This clonotype was detected ten times or more. The chain carries TRBV5-4 and TRBJ2-4, with 9 bases identical to TRBD1. V was clipped by 3 bases and J by 6 bases; unmatched bases: 7. Germline assignment: CDR1 SGHNT and CDR2 YYREEE (reference sequence). The CDR3 covers 15 residues. CDR3 sequence (DNA): TGTGCCAGCAGCTCCTCCCAGACAGGGGGAAACATTCAGTACTTC. Translated: CASSSSQTGGNIQYF.

This clonotype was seen only a few times. The CDR3 spells CASSRDRATEKLFF. The CDR3 bases are TGTGCCAGCAGTCGGGACAGGGCGACTGAAAAACTGTTTTTT. The chain recombines TRBV12-3 or TRBV12-4 with TRBJ1-4; 9 nucleotides agree with TRBD1. With 5 bases clipped from V and 7 bases from J, the junction kept 5 bases outside the gene matches. This CDR3 spans 14 amino acids.

V and J are TRBV11-2 and TRBJ1-1; a possible D gene is TRBD1 (5 bases). Germline V lookup: CDR1 SGHAT, CDR2 FQNNGV. Trimming removed 1 base at V and 5 bases at J, with 11 bases between. The CDR3 is made up of 14 amino acids. The chain's CDR3 is CASSLGGVATEAFF. CDR3 nucleotide sequence: TGTGCCAGCAGCTTAGGAGGGGTAGCGACTGAAGCTTTCTTT.

This clonotype was seen at least ten times. The rearrangement joins TRBV6-5 to TRBJ1-5, with unresolved D. V was pared by 6 bases and J by 3 bases, with 12 bases between. This CDR3 spans 14 amino acids. Germline assignment: CDR1 MNHEY and CDR2 SVGAGI. The CDR3 protein is CASSSPGNNQPQHF. The CDR3 DNA reads TGTGCCAGCAGCTCCCCGGGAAACAATCAGCCCCAGCATTTT.

The chain couples TRBV20-1 to TRBJ1-2; tentative D call: TRBD1 (5 bases). The CDR3 extends over 14 amino acids. Per the germline V gene, CDR1 is DFQATT and CDR2 is SNEGSKA (reference sequence). Trimming took off 5 bases at V and 7 bases at J, with 20 bases between the two ends. The CDR3 DNA reads as TGCAGTGCTCCCCGAGACCGGACAATTAGTGGCTACACCTTC. Protein: CSAPRDRTISGYTF.

The J gene is TRBJ2-5, the V gene TRBV11-2; 10 nucleotides match TRBD2. The trim removed 3 bases at V and 5 bases at J, leaving 12 bases unmatched. The germline CDR1 and CDR2 sequences are SGHAT and FQNNGV. This CDR3 has 17 residues. CDR3: CASSFTGASGGWETQYF. The DNA of the CDR3 is TGTGCCAGCAGCTTCACCGGGGCTAGCGGGGGTTGGGAGACCCAGTACTTC.

Points on this clonotype: One end of the junction is discordant with germline, which a read error may explain. The V call is TRBV7-8, the J call TRBJ1-2; TRBD1 aligns across 8 bases. The CDR3 extends over 15 amino acids. Germline V lookup: CDR1 SGHVS, CDR2 FQNEAQ. The CDR3 sequence is CASSLGAQGARGYPF. CDR3 nucleotide sequence: TGTGCCAGCAGCTTAGGGGCCCAGGGGGCGCGTGGCTACCCCTTC.

The chain has TRBV2 and TRBJ2-2; D is unresolved. Germline values: CDR1 SNHLY, CDR2 FYNNEI. This CDR3 spans 13 amino acids. V dropped 6 bases and J dropped 0 bases, with 5 bases sitting between them. The CDR3 reads CASRETNTGELFF. The CDR3 DNA reads as TGTGCCAGCAGAGAGACGAACACCGGGGAGCTGTTTTTT.

The chain has TRBV9 and TRBJ1-4; no clear D gene. Trimming took 3 bases from V and 0 from J, leaving 6 bases between them. Looked up from germline, CDR1 is SGDLS and CDR2 is YYNGEE. The CDR3 has 14 amino acids. CDR3 region: CASSARPTNEKLFF. The CDR3 DNA is TGTGCCAGCAGCGCAAGGCCAACTAATGAAAAACTGTTTTTT.

At least ten counts were recorded for this clonotype. V gene TRBV5-6 combines with J gene TRBJ2-5, with TRBD2 identical over 8 bases. Per the germline V gene, CDR1 is SGHDT and CDR2 is YYEEEE. Germline trimming cut 1 base from V and 2 bases from J; bases unmatched to any gene: 10. The CDR3 is 17 residues long. CDR3 bases: TGTGCCAGCAGCTTGTCCCATACCGGGAGGGGGCAAGAGACCCAGTACTTC. It translates to CASSLSHTGRGQETQYF.

V is TRBV5-1 and J is TRBJ1-6; D perhaps matches TRBD1 (6 bases). The CDR3 sequence is 15 residues long. Trimming stripped 2 bases from V and 7 bases from J, with 13 bases between. Germline loops: CDR1 SGHRS, CDR2 YFSETQ. The DNA for the CDR3 is TGCGCCAGCAGCTTCGGCACAGGGAACAATTCACCCCTCCACTTT. The encoded protein is CASSFGTGNNSPLHF. Based on the CDR3 plus reference TRBV5-1 and TRBJ1-6, the full variable domain is KAGVTQTPRYLIKTRGQQVTLSCSPISGHRSVSWYQQTPGQGLQFLFEYFSETQRNKGNFPGRFSGRQFSNSRSEMNVSTLELGDSALYLCASSFGTGNNSPLHFGNGTRLTVT.

The chain combines TRBV20-1 with TRBJ1-5, with 12 bases aligning to TRBD1. V shed 5 bases, J shed 6 bases, and the junction held 8 bases outside the gene matches. The CDR3 extends over 15 amino acids. The germline gives CDR1 DFQATT, CDR2 SNEGSKA (reference sequence). This CDR3 reads CSAGRGTGGTQPQHF. Written as DNA, the CDR3 is TGCAGTGCTGGACGTGGGACAGGGGGCACTCAGCCCCAGCATTTT.

This clonotype was observed a few times. The V call is TRBV7-9, the J call TRBJ2-5; 12 nucleotides align to TRBD2. From germline, CDR1 is SEHNR and CDR2 FQNEAQ (reference sequence). CDR3 length: 16 residues. Trimming removed 6 bases from V and 5 bases from J; junction bases left unmatched: 10. CDR3 residues: CASSAGLAGGRETQYF. As DNA, the CDR3 is TGTGCCAGCAGTGCGGGGCTAGCGGGAGGGCGTGAGACCCAGTACTTC.